The 9 T cell receptor beta chains below come from one sample, sequenced in a study. Libraries were prepared by immunoSEQ multiplex PCR; TCRdb keeps only in-frame clonotypes and omits some of them. Among tens of thousands of clones listed, 93% were seen once. The sequenced material came from PBMCs. Receptor source: a middle-aged man with rheumatoid arthritis.

The gene calls are TRBV2 and TRBJ1-2, with D possibly being TRBD1 (6 bases). Looked up from germline, CDR1 is SNHLY and CDR2 is FYNNEI. The CDR3 has 15 residues. V lost 6 bases and J 2 bases, leaving 16 bases between the germline ends. This CDR3 is CASRPLKTGNYGYTF. DNA of the CDR3: TGTGCCAGCAGACCACTCAAGACAGGAAACTATGGCTACACCTTC. The whole variable domain, filled in from reference TRBV2 and TRBJ1-2, reads EPEVTQTPSHQVTQMGQEVILRCVPISNHLYFYWYRQILGQKVEFLVSFYNNEISEKSEIFDDQFSVERPDGSNFTLKIRSTKLEDSAMYFCASRPLKTGNYGYTFGSGTRLTVV.

The table lists this clone with a count of one. The chain has TRBV6-2 or TRBV6-3 and TRBJ2-1, with TRBD2 as a possible D gene (5 bases). The length of the CDR3 is 18 residues. The ends were cut back, 2 bases at V and 7 bases at J, with 24 bases in the middle. The germline CDR1 and CDR2 sequences are MNHEY and SVGEGT. The chain's CDR3 is CASSYSGPETKSWNEQFF. Here the CDR3 DNA reads TGTGCCAGCAGTTACAGCGGCCCCGAAACCAAAAGCTGGAATGAGCAGTTCTTC.

V is TRBV21-1 and J is TRBJ1-2. TRBV21-1 is shown as a pseudogene. The CDR3 length is 14 residues. The CDR3 is CASSKVGANYGYTF. The DNA for the CDR3 is TGTGCCAGCAGCAAAGTCGGGGCTAACTATGGCTACACCTTC.

The rearrangement links TRBV29-1 to TRBJ1-2; TRBD1 matches 8 bases. Germline trimming cut 3 bases from V and 8 bases from J; bases unmatched to any gene: 5. CDR1 SQVTM and CDR2 ANQGSEA come from the germline V gene. This CDR3 is built from 12 residues. The DNA for the CDR3 is TGCAGCGTTGACAGGGGGCTAAGAGGCTACACCTTC. Protein sequence: CSVDRGLRGYTF.

The chain combines TRBV28 with TRBJ2-3; perhaps D is TRBD1 or TRBD2 (5 bases each). V was pared by 4 bases and J by 1 base, with 9 bases between. Germline lookup yields CDR1 MDHEN and CDR2 SYDVKM. The CDR3 has 14 amino acids. The DNA of the CDR3 is TGTGCCAGCAGTTCCCCGGGGCGCACAGATACGCAGTATTTT. Translation: CASSSPGRTDTQYF.

This clone came up once. The J gene is TRBJ2-3, the V gene TRBV7-2; D may be TRBD2 (6 bases). The V gene's germline CDR1 is SGHTA and CDR2 FQGNSA. The V end lost 2 bases, the J end lost 5 bases, and 11 bases lay between the germline ends. The CDR3 is 14 amino acids. The CDR3 sequence: CASSLTRDKDTQYF. In DNA, the CDR3 is TGTGCCAGCAGCTTAACGCGGGATAAAGATACGCAGTATTTT.

This sequence joins TRBV27 and TRBJ1-1; tentative D call: TRBD1 (6 bases). This CDR3 region has 15 residues. CDR1 MNHEY and CDR2 SMNVEV come from the germline V gene (reference sequence). The V end lost 6 bases, the J end lost 5 bases, and 19 bases lay between the germline ends. In nucleotides, the CDR3 is TGTGCCAGCAGCAGCCAGAAAGGGGGTCGGACTGAAGCTTTCTTT. Its translation: CASSSQKGGRTEAFF.

The gene calls are TRBV19 and TRBJ2-1; 11 positions match TRBD2. The J segment lost 6 bases and the V segment lost 7 bases, leaving 8 bases of the junction unmatched. CDR1 LNHDA and CDR2 SQIVND come from the germline V gene (reference sequence). This CDR3 is 15 amino acids long. The DNA for the CDR3 is TGTGCCAGTAAAACCGGGACTAGCGGCTTCAATGAGCAGTTCTTC. This codes for CASKTGTSGFNEQFF.

The chain combines TRBV3-1 (or the pseudogene TRBV3-2) with TRBJ1-5; D uncertain. V shed 4 bases and J shed 10 bases, with 11 bases lying between them. This CDR3 has 12 amino acids. Germline lookup yields CDR1 LGHDT and CDR2 YNNKEL (reference sequence). For the CDR3, the DNA is TGTGCCAGCAGCCTCCCCCCGGGACCCCAGCATTTT. It encodes CASSLPPGPQHF.